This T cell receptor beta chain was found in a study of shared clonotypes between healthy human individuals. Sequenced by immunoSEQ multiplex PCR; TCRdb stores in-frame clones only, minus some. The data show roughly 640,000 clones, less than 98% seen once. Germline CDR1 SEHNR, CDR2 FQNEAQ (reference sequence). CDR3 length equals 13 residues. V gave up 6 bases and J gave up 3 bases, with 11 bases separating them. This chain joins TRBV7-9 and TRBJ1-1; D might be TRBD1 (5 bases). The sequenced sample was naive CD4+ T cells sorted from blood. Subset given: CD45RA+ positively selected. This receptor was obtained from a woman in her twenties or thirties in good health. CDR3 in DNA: TGTGCCAGCAGGCGGCAGGGCGACACTGAAGCTTTCTTT. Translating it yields CASRRQGDTEAFF.